This TCR beta chain was recovered during a study of T cells after yellow fever vaccination. Looking at the study overall: In the case of low-cell-number fractions, SMART-Seq v4 Ultra Low Input was used for preparation.

By 5'RACE template switching, TCR cDNA was produced, with a universal primer site and UMIs added in the process. TCRdb processed the 5' RACE reads anew with MiXCR; each CDR3 protein has one entry. This table has about 74,000 distinct CDR3 sequences, about 6.6% appearing once. This clonotype was seen a few times. Its antigen is unknown. Germline-derived CDR1 and CDR2 are SGHAT and FQNNGV. V gave up 5 bases and J gave up 8 bases; unmatched junction bases: 11. CDR3 length equals 17 residues. Findings of the study overall: A large majority of primary-vaccination clones showed up again after the booster (around 95% CD4, about 90% CD8).

The chain employs TRBV11-2 and TRBJ2-1; 14 bases map to TRBD2. The sample was CD8+ T cells sorted from PBMCs, taken 5 to 6 days after the first yellow fever vaccination. This sequence was found in a man younger than 35 who received the YFV17D yellow fever vaccine. Here the CDR3 DNA reads TGTGCCAGCAGCCCCTGGACTAGCGGGGGGCTTTCTTATGAGCAGTTCTTC. Protein sequence: CASSPWTSGGLSYEQFF.